The 4 T cell receptor beta chains listed next were all sequenced from one sample in a study of T cell responses to AZD1222 COVID-19 vaccine. TCRdb's table, derived via immunoSEQ multiplex PCR, lists solely in-frame clones and lacks some. The sample yields tens of thousands of clones, 79% seen once. Sequenced here: peripheral blood, sampled on day 0 of MenACWY control vaccination. Receptor source: an adult in good health.

This clone was counted a few times. The gene calls are TRBV24-1 and TRBJ1-1, with 9 bases that match TRBD1. The germline V gene encodes CDR1 KGHDR and CDR2 SFDVKD. Trimming removed 6 bases from V and 7 bases from J; junction bases left unmatched: 8. CDR3 length: 14 residues. The CDR3 here is CATSWDRDIGEAFF. In DNA form, the CDR3 reads TGTGCCACCAGTTGGGACAGGGACATCGGTGAAGCTTTCTTT.

The table lists this clone with a count of one. The rearrangement links TRBV11-2 to TRBJ2-7; D ambiguous. Trimming removed 4 bases at V and 1 base at J, with 14 bases between. The germline gives CDR1 SGHAT, CDR2 FQNNGV. This CDR3 has 15 residues. The CDR3 protein is CASSYTAVFSYEQYF. DNA for the CDR3: TGTGCCAGCAGCTACACGGCCGTGTTTTCCTACGAGCAGTACTTC.

The V gene is TRBV9, the J gene TRBJ1-1, with no clear D. Germline assignment: CDR1 SGDLS and CDR2 YYNGEE. The CDR3 extends over 14 amino acids. The V end was cut by 1 base, the J end by 10 bases, with 17 bases between. The CDR3: CASSVSWREEGAFF. The CDR3 DNA reads TGTGCCAGCAGCGTATCGTGGAGGGAGGAAGGAGCTTTCTTT.

The CDR3, as DNA: TGTGCCAGCAGCTCCACAGGGGTGCGGGGTAGCTATGGCTACACCTTC. Protein sequence: CASSSTGVRGSYGYTF. This chain uses TRBV7-2 with TRBJ1-2; TRBD1 matches 7 bases. Germline V gene sequence: CDR1 SGHTA, CDR2 FQGNSA. J lost 4 bases, V lost 4 bases, and 12 bases had no gene match. The CDR3 extends over 16 amino acids.